This note documents a single TCR beta chain sequence. J gave up 2 bases and V 7 bases, and 10 bases lay outside the gene matches. Per the germline V gene, CDR1 is MNHNS and CDR2 is SASEGT. The CDR3 covers 16 residues. These data are taken from a study of identical twins. One entry per CDR3 protein, called by TCRdb with MiXCR from the 5' RACE reads. The profile shows roughly 350,000 distinct CDR3 sequences, 9% to 15% of them singletons. The same data also went into a second study, on yellow fever vaccine responses in identical twins.

This clonotype originated in a young woman in good health. The sample comprised CD8+ T cells sorted from blood. The rearrangement joins TRBV6-1 to TRBJ2-2, with 7 bases lining up with TRBD1. For the CDR3, the DNA is TGTGCCAGCAACTGGAGACAGGGAGAAAACACCGGGGAGCTGTTTTTT. Its translation: CASNWRQGENTGELFF.